This T cell receptor (beta chain) came from a study of T cells in tumors after PD-1 blockade. Study-level information: Patients had no prior checkpoint blockade, systemic immunosuppressants, or anti-cancer therapy within 4 weeks. Each patient got pembrolizumab 200 mg every 3 weeks or cemiplimab 350 mg every 2 weeks.

Study observations and caveats: Only pre- versus post-treatment comparisons showed clonal replacement.

Sequenced by immunoSEQ multiplex PCR; TCRdb stores in-frame clones only, minus some. The sample consists of some 4,800 clones, roughly three fifths of them appearing once. About this clone: Antigen unknown.

There are 17 residues in the CDR3. The V end lost 2 bases, the J end lost 0 bases, and 11 bases lay between the germline ends. Germline values: CDR1 LNHDA, CDR2 SQIVND (reference sequence). V gene TRBV19 combines with J gene TRBJ2-6; tentatively, D is TRBD1 or TRBD2 (6 bases each). The sample here was tumor tissue, taken after anti-PD-1 treatment. This TCR was sampled from a human donor with basal cell carcinoma. CDR3 nucleotides: TGTGCCAGTAGTATATGGGGGGCCAGCTCTGGGGCCAACGTCCTGACTTTC. It translates to CASSIWGASSGANVLTF.